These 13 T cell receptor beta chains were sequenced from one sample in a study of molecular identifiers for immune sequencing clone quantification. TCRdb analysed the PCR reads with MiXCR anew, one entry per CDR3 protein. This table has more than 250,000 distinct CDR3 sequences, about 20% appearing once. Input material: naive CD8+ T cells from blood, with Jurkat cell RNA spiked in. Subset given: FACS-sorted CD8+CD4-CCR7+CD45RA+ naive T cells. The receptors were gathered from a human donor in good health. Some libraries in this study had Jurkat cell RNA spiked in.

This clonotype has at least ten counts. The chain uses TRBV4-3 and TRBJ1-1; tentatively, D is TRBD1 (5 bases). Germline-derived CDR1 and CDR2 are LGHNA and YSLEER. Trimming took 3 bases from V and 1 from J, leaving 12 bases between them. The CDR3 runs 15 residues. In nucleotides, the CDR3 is TGCGCCAGCAGCCAGGCCGGGACCCAGAACACTGAAGCTTTCTTT. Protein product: CASSQAGTQNTEAFF.

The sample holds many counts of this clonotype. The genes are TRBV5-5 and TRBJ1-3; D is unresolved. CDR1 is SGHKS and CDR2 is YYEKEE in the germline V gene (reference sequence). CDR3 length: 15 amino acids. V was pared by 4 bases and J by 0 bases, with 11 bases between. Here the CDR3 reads CASSEELYSGNTIYF. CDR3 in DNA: TGTGCCAGCAGCGAGGAACTATACTCTGGAAACACCATATATTTT.

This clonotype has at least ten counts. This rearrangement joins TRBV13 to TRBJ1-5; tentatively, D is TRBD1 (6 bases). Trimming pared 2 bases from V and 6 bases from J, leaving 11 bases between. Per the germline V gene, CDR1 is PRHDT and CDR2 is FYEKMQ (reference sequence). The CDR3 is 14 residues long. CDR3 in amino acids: CASSLKQGAQPQHF. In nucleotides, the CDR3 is TGTGCCAGCAGCTTAAAACAGGGAGCTCAGCCCCAGCATTTT.

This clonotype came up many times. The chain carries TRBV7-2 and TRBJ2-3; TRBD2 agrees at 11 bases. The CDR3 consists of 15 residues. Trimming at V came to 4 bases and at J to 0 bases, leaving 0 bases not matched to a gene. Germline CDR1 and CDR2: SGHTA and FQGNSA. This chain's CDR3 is CASSWTSGSTDTQYF. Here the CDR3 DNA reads TGTGCCAGCAGCTGGACTAGCGGGAGCACAGATACGCAGTATTTT. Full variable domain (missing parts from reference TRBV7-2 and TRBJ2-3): GAGVSQSPSNKVTEKGKDVELRCDPISGHTALYWYRQSLGQGLEFLIYFQGNSAPDKSGLPSDRFSAERTGGSVSTLTIQRTQQEDSAVYLCASSWTSGSTDTQYFGPGTRLTVL.

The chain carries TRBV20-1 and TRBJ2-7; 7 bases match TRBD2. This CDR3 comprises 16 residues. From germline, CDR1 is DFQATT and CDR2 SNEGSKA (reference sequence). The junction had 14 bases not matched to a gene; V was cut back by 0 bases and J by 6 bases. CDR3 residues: CSAREVGEGLLSEQYF. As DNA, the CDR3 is TGCAGTGCTAGAGAGGTGGGGGAGGGCCTTCTTTCCGAGCAGTACTTC.

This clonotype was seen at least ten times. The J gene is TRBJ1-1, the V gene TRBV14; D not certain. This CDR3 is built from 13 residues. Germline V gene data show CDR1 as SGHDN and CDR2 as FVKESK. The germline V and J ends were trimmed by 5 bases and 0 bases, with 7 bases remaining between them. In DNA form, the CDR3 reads TGTGCCAGCAGCGAGCGAATGAACACTGAAGCTTTCTTT. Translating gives CASSERMNTEAFF.

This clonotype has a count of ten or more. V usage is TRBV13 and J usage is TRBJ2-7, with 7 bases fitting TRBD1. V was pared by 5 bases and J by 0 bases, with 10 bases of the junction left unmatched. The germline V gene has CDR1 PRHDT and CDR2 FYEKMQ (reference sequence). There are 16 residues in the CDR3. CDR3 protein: CASSSPPGQSSYEQYF. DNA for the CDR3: TGTGCCAGCAGCAGCCCCCCGGGACAGAGCTCCTACGAGCAGTACTTC. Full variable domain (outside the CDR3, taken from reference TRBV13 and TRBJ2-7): AAGVIQSPRHLIKEKRETATLKCYPIPRHDTVYWYQQGPGQDPQFLISFYEKMQSDKGSIPDRFSAQQFSDYHSELNMSSLELGDSALYFCASSSPPGQSSYEQYFGPGTRLTVT.

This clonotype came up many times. The CDR3 here is CAWSVAGFEQYF. Written as DNA, the CDR3 is TGTGCCTGGAGTGTTGCCGGTTTCGAGCAGTACTTC. The chain recombines TRBV30 with TRBJ2-7; D is uncertain. Germline CDR1 reads GTSNPN; CDR2 reads SVGIG (reference sequence). This CDR3 comprises 12 residues. V was pared by 0 bases and J by 6 bases, with 9 bases between.

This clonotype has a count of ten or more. CDR3 DNA: TGTGCCTGGACCCAGACGGTCCCGCGCAAGTATTTT. Translation: CAWTQTVPRKYF. This chain connects TRBV30 to TRBJ2-3; D not resolved. Deletions cut 4 bases from V and 13 bases from J, with 18 bases between. The germline V gene encodes CDR1 GTSNPN and CDR2 SVGIG (reference sequence). This CDR3 region has 12 residues.

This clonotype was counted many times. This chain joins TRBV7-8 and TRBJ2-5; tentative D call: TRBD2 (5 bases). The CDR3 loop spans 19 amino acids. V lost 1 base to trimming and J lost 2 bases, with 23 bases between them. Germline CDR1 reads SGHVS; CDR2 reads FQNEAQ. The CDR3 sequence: CASSLVFSIKLGTQETQYF. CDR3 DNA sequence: TGTGCCAGCAGCTTAGTGTTCTCCATAAAACTAGGAACACAAGAGACCCAGTACTTC.

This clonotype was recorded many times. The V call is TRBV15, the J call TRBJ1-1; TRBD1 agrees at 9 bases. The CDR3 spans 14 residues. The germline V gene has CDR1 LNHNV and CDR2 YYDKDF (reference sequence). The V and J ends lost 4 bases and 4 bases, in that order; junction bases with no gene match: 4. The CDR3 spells CATSTQGAGTEAFF. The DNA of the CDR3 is TGTGCCACCAGCACACAGGGGGCGGGCACTGAAGCTTTCTTT.

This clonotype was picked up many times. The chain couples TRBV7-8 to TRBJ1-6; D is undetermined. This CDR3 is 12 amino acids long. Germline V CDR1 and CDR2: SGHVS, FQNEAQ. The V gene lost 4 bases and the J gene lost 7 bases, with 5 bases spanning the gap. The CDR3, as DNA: TGTGCCAGCAGCTCGGGGAATTCACCCCTCCACTTT. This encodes CASSSGNSPLHF.

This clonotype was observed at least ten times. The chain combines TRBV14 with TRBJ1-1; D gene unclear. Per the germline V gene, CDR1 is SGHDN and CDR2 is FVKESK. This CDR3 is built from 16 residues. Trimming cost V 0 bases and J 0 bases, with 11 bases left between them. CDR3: CASSQDLGFMNTEAFF. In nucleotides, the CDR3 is TGTGCCAGCAGCCAAGATCTGGGATTCATGAACACTGAAGCTTTCTTT.